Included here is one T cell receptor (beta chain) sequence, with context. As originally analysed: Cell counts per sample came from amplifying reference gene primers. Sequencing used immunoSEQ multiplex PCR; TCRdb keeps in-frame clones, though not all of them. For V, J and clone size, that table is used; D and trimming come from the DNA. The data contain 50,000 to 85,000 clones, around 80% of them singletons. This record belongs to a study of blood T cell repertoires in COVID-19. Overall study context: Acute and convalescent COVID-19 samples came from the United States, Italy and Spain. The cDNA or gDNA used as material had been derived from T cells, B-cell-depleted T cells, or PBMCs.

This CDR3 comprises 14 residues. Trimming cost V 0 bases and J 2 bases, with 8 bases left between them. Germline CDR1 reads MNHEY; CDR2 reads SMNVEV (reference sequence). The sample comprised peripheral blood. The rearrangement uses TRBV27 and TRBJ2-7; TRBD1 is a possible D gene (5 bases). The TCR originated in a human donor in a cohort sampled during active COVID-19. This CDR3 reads CASSLSRVTYEQYF. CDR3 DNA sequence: TGTGCCAGCAGTTTATCCAGGGTAACCTACGAGCAGTACTTC.